The clone carrying this T cell receptor beta chain is a singleton in its sample. Individuals drawn from 20 to 25 US areas were about 18 to 100 years old. J lost 2 bases, V lost 4 bases, and 7 bases had no gene match. This CDR3 contains 16 residues. The germline gives CDR1 KGHDR, CDR2 SFDVKD. The data were taken from a study of blood T cell repertoires in COVID-19. Study overall: Samples taken during acute and convalescent COVID-19 were collected in the United States, Italy and Spain. From T cells, B-cell-depleted T cells, or PBMCs came the material, which was cDNA or gDNA.

Authors' methods: For nucleated cells, counts were estimated from reference gene primer amplification. Profiled with immunoSEQ multiplex PCR; TCRdb holds only in-frame clones, not every one. D and trimming were read from the DNA, whereas the V and J calls and clone size are those reported in that table. Among about 290,000 clones listed, around 86% were seen once. The sample consisted of PBMCs or T cells enriched from blood (not recorded which). The origin of this receptor is a woman aged 40 to 55 who had recovered from COVID-19. The chain uses TRBV24-1 and TRBJ2-3; 8 positions agree with TRBD1. Here the CDR3 DNA reads TGTGCCACCAGTGACCAGGACAGGGCCATCACAGATACGCAGTATTTT. Translated, it gives CATSDQDRAITDTQYF.